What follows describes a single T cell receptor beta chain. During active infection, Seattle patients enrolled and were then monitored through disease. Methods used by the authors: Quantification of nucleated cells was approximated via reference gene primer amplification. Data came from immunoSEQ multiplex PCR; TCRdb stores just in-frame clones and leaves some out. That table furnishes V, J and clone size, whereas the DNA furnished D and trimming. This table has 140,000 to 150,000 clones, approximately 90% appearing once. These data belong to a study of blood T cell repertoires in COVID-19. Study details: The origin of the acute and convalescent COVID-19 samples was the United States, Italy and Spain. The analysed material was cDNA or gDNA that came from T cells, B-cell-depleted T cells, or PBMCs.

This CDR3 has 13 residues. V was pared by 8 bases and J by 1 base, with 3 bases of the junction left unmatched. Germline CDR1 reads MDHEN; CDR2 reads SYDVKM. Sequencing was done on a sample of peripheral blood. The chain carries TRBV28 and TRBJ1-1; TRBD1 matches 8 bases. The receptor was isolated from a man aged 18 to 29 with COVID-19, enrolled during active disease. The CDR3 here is CASEDRENTEAFF. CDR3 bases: TGTGCCAGCGAGGACAGGGAGAACACTGAAGCTTTCTTT.